This paragraph reports one T cell receptor beta chain. This sample is drawn from a study of CD8+ T cells in alopecia areata. Investigators isolated RNA and reverse transcribed it into cDNA to act as the sequencing template. The protocol was immunoSEQ multiplex PCR, while the TCRdb copy is restricted to in-frame clones and leaves out a portion. Here the sample spans about 110,000 clones, roughly 55% being singletons. Germline lookup yields CDR1 ENHRY and CDR2 SYGVKD. Trimming pared 6 bases from V and 3 bases from J, leaving 12 bases between. This CDR3 comprises 13 residues. The sample comprised NKG2D-low CD8+ T cells sorted from blood. The rearrangement links TRBV10-3 to TRBJ2-7; D is ambiguous. This clonotype originated in a human donor with alopecia areata. The CDR3 DNA sequence: TGTGCCATCAGACCTGGTCAGGTCTACGAGCAGTACTTC. This sequence encodes CAIRPGQVYEQYF.